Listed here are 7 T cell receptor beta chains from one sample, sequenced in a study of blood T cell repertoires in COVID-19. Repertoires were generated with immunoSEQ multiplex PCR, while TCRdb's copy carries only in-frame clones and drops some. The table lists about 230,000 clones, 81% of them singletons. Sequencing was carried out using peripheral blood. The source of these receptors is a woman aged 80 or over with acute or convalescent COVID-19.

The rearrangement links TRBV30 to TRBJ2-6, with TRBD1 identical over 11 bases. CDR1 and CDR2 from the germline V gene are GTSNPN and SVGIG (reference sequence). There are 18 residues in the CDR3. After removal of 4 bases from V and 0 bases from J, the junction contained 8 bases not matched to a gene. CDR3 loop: CAWTPDRGPFSGANVLTF. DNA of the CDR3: TGTGCCTGGACCCCGGACAGGGGGCCCTTCTCTGGGGCCAACGTCCTGACTTTC.

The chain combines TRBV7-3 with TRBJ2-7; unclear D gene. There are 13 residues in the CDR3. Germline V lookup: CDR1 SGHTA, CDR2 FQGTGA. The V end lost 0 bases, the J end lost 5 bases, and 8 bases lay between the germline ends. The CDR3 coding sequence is TGTGCCAGCAGCTTAACAAGGAGCGACGAGCAGTACTTC. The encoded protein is CASSLTRSDEQYF.

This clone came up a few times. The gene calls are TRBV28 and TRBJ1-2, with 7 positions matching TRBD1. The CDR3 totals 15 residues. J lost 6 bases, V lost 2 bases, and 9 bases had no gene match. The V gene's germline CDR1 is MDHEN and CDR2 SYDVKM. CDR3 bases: TGTGCCAGCAGTTTAGAACAGGGGAGAGTGAATGGCTACACCTTC. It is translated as CASSLEQGRVNGYTF.

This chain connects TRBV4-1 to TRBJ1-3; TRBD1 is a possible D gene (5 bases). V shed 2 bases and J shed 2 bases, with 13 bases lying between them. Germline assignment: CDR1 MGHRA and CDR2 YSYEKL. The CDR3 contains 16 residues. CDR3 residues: CASSQTWGGAGNTIYF. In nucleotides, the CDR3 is TGCGCCAGCAGCCAAACCTGGGGCGGGGCTGGAAACACCATATATTTT.

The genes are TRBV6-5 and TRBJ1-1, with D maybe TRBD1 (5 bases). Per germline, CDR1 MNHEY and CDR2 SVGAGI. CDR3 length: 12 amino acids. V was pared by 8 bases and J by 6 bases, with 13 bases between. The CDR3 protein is CASGRVIAEAFF. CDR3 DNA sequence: TGTGCCAGCGGCAGGGTTATCGCTGAAGCTTTCTTT.

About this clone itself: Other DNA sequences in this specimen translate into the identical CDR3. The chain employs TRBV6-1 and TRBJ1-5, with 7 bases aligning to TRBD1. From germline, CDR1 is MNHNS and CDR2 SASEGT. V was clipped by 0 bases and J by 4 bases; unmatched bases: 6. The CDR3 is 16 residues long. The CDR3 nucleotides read TGTGCCAGCAGTGAAGCTAGGCCAGGGGGAAATCAGCCCCAGCATTTT. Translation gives CASSEARPGGNQPQHF.

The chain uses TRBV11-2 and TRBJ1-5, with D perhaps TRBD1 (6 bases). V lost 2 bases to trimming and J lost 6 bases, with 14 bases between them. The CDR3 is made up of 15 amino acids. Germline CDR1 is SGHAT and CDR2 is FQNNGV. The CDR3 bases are TGTGCCAGCAGCTTAACGGACAGTTTAGGTCAGCCCCAGCATTTT. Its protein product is CASSLTDSLGQPQHF. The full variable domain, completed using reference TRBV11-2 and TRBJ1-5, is EAGVAQSPRYKIIEKRQSVAFWCNPISGHATLYWYQQILGQGPKLLIQFQNNGVVDDSQLPKDRFSAERLKGVDSTLKIQPAKLEDSAVYLCASSLTDSLGQPQHFGDGTRLSIL.